One sample yielded the 11 T cell receptor beta chains listed below, sequenced in a study of blood T cell repertoires in COVID-19. Profiled with immunoSEQ multiplex PCR; TCRdb holds only in-frame clones, not every one. The sample has tens of thousands of clones; about 84% are singletons. Sequenced sample: peripheral blood. The receptors stem from an elderly woman with acute or convalescent COVID-19.

The CDR3 bases are TGTGCCAGCAGCCTAACGGGACAGGGTACGGAAGCTTTCTTT. Translating it yields CASSLTGQGTEAFF. The V gene is TRBV6-5, the J gene TRBJ1-1; 9 bases are shared with TRBD1. Trimming removed 6 bases from V and 8 bases from J; junction bases left unmatched: 10. Germline CDR1 reads MNHEY; CDR2 reads SVGAGI. This CDR3 has 14 residues.

The chain combines TRBV10-3 with TRBJ1-1; D is possibly TRBD1 (5 bases). Germline values: CDR1 ENHRY, CDR2 SYGVKD. Trimming took off 5 bases at V and 2 bases at J, with 15 bases between the two ends. The CDR3 contains 15 residues. The CDR3 DNA reads TGTGCCATCAGTACCTTCTCGGGGGACAACACTGAAGCTTTCTTT. Protein: CAISTFSGDNTEAFF.

V gene TRBV9 combines with J gene TRBJ2-3; D is perhaps TRBD2 (6 bases). The germline CDR1 and CDR2 sequences are SGDLS and YYNGEE. CDR3 length equals 17 residues. Trimming took off 4 bases at V and 0 bases at J, with 18 bases between the two ends. CDR3 amino acids: CASSTRGTSPSTDTQYF. CDR3 DNA sequence: TGTGCCAGCAGCACCCGAGGGACTTCCCCTAGCACAGATACGCAGTATTTT. The full variable domain, its missing parts supplied by reference TRBV9 and TRBJ2-3, is DSGVTQTPKHLITATGQRVTLRCSPRSGDLSVYWYQQSLDQGLQFLIQYYNGEERAKGNILERFSAQQFPDLHSELNLSSLELGDSALYFCASSTRGTSPSTDTQYFGPGTRLTVL.

This chain uses TRBV19 with TRBJ1-3, with D possibly being TRBD1 (6 bases). Germline CDR1 LNHDA, CDR2 SQIVND (reference sequence). The CDR3 totals 13 residues. Trimming shortened V by 6 bases and J by 4 bases, and 10 bases separated the two germline ends. The CDR3 DNA reads TGTGCCAGTAGAGGGACAAACGGAAACACCATATATTTT. As protein: CASRGTNGNTIYF.

The chain couples TRBV6-1 to TRBJ1-2, with no clear D. Germline V gives CDR1 MNHNS, CDR2 SASEGT. The CDR3 contains 13 residues. V was pared by 0 bases and J by 4 bases, with 6 bases between. CDR3 region: CASSEARFYGYTF. The CDR3 DNA follows: TGTGCCAGCAGTGAAGCGCGATTCTATGGCTACACCTTC.

The chain's CDR3 is CASVKGQTYEQYF. CDR3 nucleotide sequence: TGTGCCAGCGTAAAGGGACAGACCTACGAGCAGTACTTC. The chain uses TRBV28 and TRBJ2-7; 7 nucleotides agree with TRBD1. The CDR3 is 13 residues long. Germline V gene lookup returns CDR1 MDHEN and CDR2 SYDVKM. The trim removed 8 bases at V and 2 bases at J, leaving 6 bases unmatched.

The chain joins TRBV27 to TRBJ1-4, with TRBD1 identical over 7 bases. Germline V gene data show CDR1 as MNHEY and CDR2 as SMNVEV (reference sequence). The CDR3 sequence is 14 residues long. V shed 7 bases, J shed 11 bases, and the junction held 13 bases outside the gene matches. The CDR3 reads CASTFRADRAKLFF. In DNA, the CDR3 is TGTGCCAGCACTTTTAGGGCCGACAGGGCGAAACTGTTTTTT.

The genes are TRBV3-1 (or the pseudogene TRBV3-2) and TRBJ2-1; 14 bases are shared with TRBD2. In germline, CDR1 is LGHDT, CDR2 YNNKEL (reference sequence). J gave up 10 bases and V 4 bases, and 6 bases lay outside the gene matches. The CDR3 contains 15 residues. Here the CDR3 DNA reads TGTGCCAGCAGCCGGCCGGGACTAGCGGGAGTAGAGCAGTTCTTC. Its protein product is CASSRPGLAGVEQFF.

About this clone: Compared with germline, one end of the junction differs, possibly owing to a read error. This chain connects TRBV7-9 to TRBJ1-3; D not certain. The CDR3 runs to 11 residues. CDR1 and CDR2 from the germline V gene are SEHNR and FQNEAQ (reference sequence). The CDR3 loop reads CASSPGNTIYF. CDR3 nucleotide sequence: TGTGCCAGCAGCCCTGGCAACACCATATATTTT.

The chain is built from TRBV10-3 and TRBJ2-3; TRBD2 matches at 9 bases. The CDR3 contains 16 residues. Germline CDR1 ENHRY, CDR2 SYGVKD. V trimming: 3 bases; J trimming: 5 bases; junction bases outside the gene matches: 9. The CDR3 DNA is TGTGCCATCAGTGAAGGGCGGGGGGGCTTCATAGATACGCAGTATTTT. This sequence encodes CAISEGRGGFIDTQYF.

The chain combines TRBV7-9 with TRBJ1-2, with D maybe TRBD1 (6 bases). Per the germline V gene, CDR1 is SEHNR and CDR2 is FQNEAQ (reference sequence). The CDR3 runs to 14 residues. Trimming took off 1 base at V and 4 bases at J, with 10 bases between the two ends. CDR3 sequence (DNA): TGTGCCAGCAGCTTAGTACAGGGATTCTATGGCTACACCTTC. Its protein is CASSLVQGFYGYTF.